This TCR beta chain comes out of a study of cytomegalovirus exposure and HLA in healthy donors. Clones were read by immunoSEQ multiplex PCR, and TCRdb kept only the in-frame ones, dropping some. The table includes about 90,000 clones, roughly 83% detected once. Whole-study findings and limits: Subsequent analysis showed first-cohort TCR clusters tending to co-occur in some 120 validation repertoires. The study designated roughly 150 TCR beta chains cytomegalovirus-associated.

In the case of this clone: The antigen is unknown.

Per germline, CDR1 SGHRS and CDR2 YFSETQ. Trimming took off 0 bases at V and 0 bases at J, with 11 bases between the two ends. The CDR3 has 16 residues. The material sequenced was PBMCs. This rearrangement joins TRBV5-1 to TRBJ2-3; D is uncertain. The TCR sequence derives from a woman aged 18-29 years in good health and CMV-seropositive. The CDR3 loop reads CASSLAALTSTDTQYF. In DNA form, the CDR3 reads TGCGCCAGCAGCTTGGCCGCTCTTACTAGCACAGATACGCAGTATTTT.